These 10 T cell receptor beta chains were all obtained from the same sample, sequenced in a study of T cells in localized non-small cell lung cancer. The data were produced by immunoSEQ multiplex PCR, yet TCRdb's version contains in-frame clones alone and is incomplete. This table has around 40,000 clones, roughly four fifths appearing once. The specimen comprised PBMCs, sampled before any cancer treatment. Receptor source: a man aged 35 to 70 with stage II lung adenocarcinoma.

J is TRBJ1-5 and V is TRBV6-1; maybe TRBD1 (6 bases). The CDR3 consists of 14 residues. Germline V gene data show CDR1 as MNHNS and CDR2 as SASEGT. Between the trimmed V and J ends, which lost 8 bases and 1 base, there was a span of 12 bases. The CDR3 region has the DNA TGTGCCAGCTGGGGCGGGACAAGCAATCAGCCCCAGCATTTT. Translating gives CASWGGTSNQPQHF.

The chain combines TRBV28 with TRBJ2-2; D possibly corresponds to TRBD1 (5 bases). V shed 3 bases and J shed 1 base, with 6 bases lying between them. The CDR3 covers 14 residues. Germline V gene data show CDR1 as MDHEN and CDR2 as SYDVKM. The CDR3 reads CASSFTGNTGELFF. Written as DNA, the CDR3 is TGTGCCAGCAGTTTCACAGGGAACACCGGGGAGCTGTTTTTT.

The sample holds a few counts of this clone. The chain has TRBV11-2 and TRBJ2-7, with 9 positions matching TRBD1. The CDR3 has 14 residues. The V gene's germline CDR1 is SGHAT and CDR2 FQNNGV. Losses at the gene ends were 3 bases for V and 5 bases for J; bases not matched to a gene: 5. CDR3 region: CASSFGQGRDEQYF. CDR3 DNA sequence: TGTGCCAGCAGCTTCGGACAGGGGAGGGACGAGCAGTACTTC.

The V and J genes are TRBV29-1 and TRBJ2-2, with 7 bases fitting TRBD2. Germline CDR1 reads SQVTM; CDR2 reads ANQGSEA. V trimming: 4 bases; J trimming: 1 base; junction bases outside the gene matches: 3. This CDR3 is built from 14 residues. The CDR3 protein is CSVGVAGNTGELFF. For the CDR3, the DNA is TGCAGCGTTGGAGTAGCGGGGAACACCGGGGAGCTGTTTTTT.

The chain joins TRBV27 to TRBJ2-7; 11 bases line up with TRBD2. The CDR3 extends over 15 amino acids. V was pared by 3 bases and J by 6 bases, with 7 bases of the junction left unmatched. CDR1 is MNHEY and CDR2 is SMNVEV in the germline V gene (reference sequence). The CDR3 DNA is TGTGCCAGCAGTTTTATAGCGGGAGGGCCTCTCGAGCAGTACTTC. Protein product: CASSFIAGGPLEQYF.

This chain links TRBV6-6 with TRBJ1-3; a weak D match, TRBD1 (5 bases). Per the germline V gene, CDR1 is MNHNY and CDR2 is SVGAGI (reference sequence). This CDR3 has 15 residues. Trimming took off 5 bases at V and 3 bases at J, with 14 bases between the two ends. The DNA for the CDR3 is TGTGCCAGCAGTCCCTCAACGGGACGTGGAAACACCATATATTTT. Translation gives CASSPSTGRGNTIYF.

J is TRBJ2-7 and V is TRBV25-1, with TRBD2 matching over 7 bases. V was clipped by 7 bases and J by 3 bases; unmatched bases: 9. The germline V gene encodes CDR1 MGHDK and CDR2 SYGVNS. The CDR3 is 14 residues long. In DNA form, the CDR3 reads TGTGCCAGCACCCGAAGCGGGGTCAACTACGAGCAGTACTTC. Its protein is CASTRSGVNYEQYF.

The V and J genes are TRBV28 and TRBJ1-2; 11 nucleotides line up with TRBD1. This CDR3 region has 16 residues. Germline V gene sequence: CDR1 MDHEN, CDR2 SYDVKM. The ends lost 5 bases at V and 1 base at J; junction bases unmatched: 6. DNA of the CDR3: TGTGCCAGCAGTCCCTGGGACAGGGGGAATAACTATGGCTACACCTTC. It yields the protein CASSPWDRGNNYGYTF.

The chain employs TRBV6-5 and TRBJ2-1; the D is unclear. Trimming pared 7 bases from V and 0 bases from J, leaving 13 bases between. The CDR3 runs 15 residues. Germline assignment: CDR1 MNHEY and CDR2 SVGAGI. CDR3 DNA: TGTGCCAGCACCCCGGGTTCCAACTCCTACAATGAGCAGTTCTTC. Protein product: CASTPGSNSYNEQFF.

This clone has only one observation. This sequence joins TRBV7-6 and TRBJ1-1; tentatively, D is TRBD1 (6 bases). The length of the CDR3 is 15 residues. Trimming pared 1 base from V and 0 bases from J, leaving 9 bases between. CDR1 and CDR2 (germline): SGHVS, FNYEAQ. CDR3 bases: TGTGCCAGCAGCTTAGGGGAGGGGGTGAACACTGAAGCTTTCTTT. Its translation: CASSLGEGVNTEAFF.